Included here is one TCR beta chain sequence, with context. In the authors' workflow: Researchers report that nucleated cell counts were estimated from reference gene primer amplification. Sequenced by immunoSEQ multiplex PCR; TCRdb stores in-frame clones only, minus some. D and trimming come from the DNA, and the V and J calls and clone size come from that table. The table lists 90,000 to 95,000 clones, about 88% of them singletons. These data come from a study of blood T cell repertoires in COVID-19. Background on the study: The United States, Italy and Spain supplied acute and convalescent COVID-19 samples. Sample material is recorded as cDNA or gDNA derived from T cells, B-cell-depleted T cells, or PBMCs.

The sample comprised peripheral blood. The receptor's source is a woman at least 80 years old with active COVID-19.

The CDR3, as DNA: TGCGCCAGCAGCCAAGACCACCAATGGGGGCGGGAGCAGTACTTC. Translated, it gives CASSQDHQWGREQYF. The chain links TRBV4-1 to TRBJ2-7, with D possibly being TRBD1 (6 bases). The V end lost 0 bases, the J end lost 7 bases, and 16 bases lay between the germline ends. Looked up from germline, CDR1 is MGHRA and CDR2 is YSYEKL. The CDR3 runs to 15 residues.